This T cell receptor (beta chain) was obtained from a study of blood T cell repertoires in COVID-19. Looking at the study overall: PBMCs, B-cell-depleted T cells, or T cells were the source of the cDNA or gDNA that made up the material.

Assay used: immunoSEQ multiplex PCR; TCRdb lists only in-frame clones, some missing. The sample consists of just under 60,000 clones, roughly 80% of them appearing once. The CDR3 loop spans 17 amino acids. Germline CDR1 and CDR2: SGHTA and FQGNSA. J gave up 6 bases and V 3 bases, and 9 bases lay outside the gene matches. This clonotype was sampled from a man older than 75 with acute or convalescent COVID-19. Sequenced: peripheral blood. The chain employs TRBV7-2 and TRBJ1-5; 12 bases are shared with TRBD1. The CDR3: CASSLGTGGKWSQPQHF. For the CDR3, the DNA is TGTGCCAGCAGCTTGGGGACAGGGGGCAAATGGTCTCAGCCCCAGCATTTT.